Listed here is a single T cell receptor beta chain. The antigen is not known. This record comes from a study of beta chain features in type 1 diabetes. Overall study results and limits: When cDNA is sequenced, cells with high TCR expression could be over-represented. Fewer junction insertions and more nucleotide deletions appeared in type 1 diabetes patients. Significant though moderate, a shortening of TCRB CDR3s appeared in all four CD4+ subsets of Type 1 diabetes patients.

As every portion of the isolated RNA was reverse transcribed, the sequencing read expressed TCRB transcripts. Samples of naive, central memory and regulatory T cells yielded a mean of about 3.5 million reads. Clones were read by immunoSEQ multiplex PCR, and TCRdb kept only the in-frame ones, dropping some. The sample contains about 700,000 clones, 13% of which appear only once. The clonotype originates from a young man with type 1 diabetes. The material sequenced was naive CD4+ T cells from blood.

The CDR3 DNA sequence: TGTGCCTGGAGACCGAGGCCTGAGGCCGACAGGGGGGGATCTGGGGCCAACGTCCTGACTTTC. It encodes CAWRPRPEADRGGSGANVLTF. The V and J genes are TRBV30 and TRBJ2-6; 9 bases are a match to TRBD1. V was clipped by 3 bases and J by 1 base; unmatched bases: 19. Germline V gene sequence: CDR1 GTSNPN, CDR2 SVGIG (reference sequence). The CDR3 consists of 21 residues.